One sample yielded the 12 T cell receptor beta chains listed below, sequenced in a study of cytomegalovirus exposure and HLA in healthy donors. The PCR employed 60 Vbeta primers together with 13 Jbeta primers. The data were produced by immunoSEQ multiplex PCR, yet TCRdb's version contains in-frame clones alone and is incomplete. The profile covers more than 85,000 clones, with approximately 87% appearing a single time and around 2.6% taken by the ten largest. Specimen: PBMCs. The receptors derive from a middle-aged man in good health and CMV-seronegative.

This clone was seen a handful of times. In DNA form, the CDR3 reads TGTGCCACCAGCAGAGCGGGTAATTCACCCCTCCACTTT. Its protein product is CATSRAGNSPLHF. This sequence joins TRBV15 and TRBJ1-6; D not resolved. The V gene's germline CDR1 is LNHNV and CDR2 YYDKDF (reference sequence). The CDR3 has 13 residues. V was pared by 1 base and J by 6 bases, with 4 bases between.

This clone occurred once. The DNA of the CDR3 is TGTGCCAGCAGCTTGATCGGACAGGGAACTGAAGCTTTCTTT. Protein: CASSLIGQGTEAFF. The chain joins TRBV13 to TRBJ1-1; 8 bases match TRBD1. CDR1 and CDR2 from the germline V gene are PRHDT and FYEKMQ (reference sequence). Trimming took 3 bases from V and 5 from J; bases not matched to a gene: 5. This CDR3 has 14 residues.

The chain joins TRBV12-5 to TRBJ2-2; D is unclear. Germline assignment: CDR1 LGHNT and CDR2 FRNRAP. V gave up 0 bases and J gave up 4 bases, with 6 bases separating them. This CDR3 is built from 14 residues. The CDR3 DNA reads as TGTGCTAGTGGTTTGGTACTTAGCACCGGGGAGCTGTTTTTT. Protein: CASGLVLSTGELFF.

The chain recombines TRBV6-4 with TRBJ2-1; 10 nucleotides align to TRBD1. The CDR3 consists of 16 residues. Germline CDR1 reads MRHNA; CDR2 reads SNTAGT. With V trimmed by 0 bases and J by 2 bases, 1 base remained unmatched. CDR3 region: CASSDSGQGPYNEQFF. Written as DNA, the CDR3 is TGTGCCAGCAGTGACTCGGGACAGGGGCCCTACAATGAGCAGTTCTTC.

This clone came up once. The V gene is TRBV30, the J gene TRBJ2-7, with a weak D call TRBD1 (5 bases). The V end lost 5 bases, the J end lost 1 base, and 12 bases lay between the germline ends. The CDR3 covers 13 residues. Germline CDR1 reads GTSNPN; CDR2 reads SVGIG (reference sequence). CDR3 bases: TGTGCCTGGGGGGCGAGAGAATCCTACGAGCAGTACTTC. The encoded protein is CAWGARESYEQYF.

This clone was picked up one time. This sequence joins TRBV6-5 and TRBJ1-6; D is possibly TRBD1 (5 bases). CDR3 length equals 15 residues. The ends were cut back, 7 bases at V and 11 bases at J, with 21 bases in the middle. Per germline, CDR1 MNHEY and CDR2 SVGAGI. CDR3 sequence: CASNLGGGGTTPLHF. The CDR3 DNA follows: TGTGCCAGCAACCTCGGGGGTGGGGGGACGACACCCCTCCACTTT.

This clone has a single count. The chain is built from TRBV7-3 and TRBJ2-5; 8 nucleotides match TRBD1. Per germline, CDR1 SGHTA and CDR2 FQGTGA. The CDR3 sequence is 15 residues long. V lost 5 bases, J lost 0 bases, and 5 bases stayed unmatched. DNA of the CDR3: TGTGCCAGCAGCCCGGGACAGGCCTACCAAGAGACCCAGTACTTC. Protein: CASSPGQAYQETQYF.

This chain links TRBV4-3 with TRBJ1-4; D is possibly TRBD1 (5 bases). This CDR3 is built from 15 residues. Germline V gene data show CDR1 as LGHNA and CDR2 as YSLEER. The V end was cut by 4 bases, the J end by 8 bases, with 17 bases between. The CDR3 here is CASSPPPGFGEKLFF. CDR3 nucleotide sequence: TGCGCCAGCAGCCCGCCACCAGGGTTCGGCGAAAAACTGTTTTTT.

V is TRBV19 and J is TRBJ2-6; D is perhaps TRBD1 (5 bases). V dropped 4 bases and J dropped 0 bases, with 19 bases sitting between them. CDR1 is LNHDA and CDR2 is SQIVND in the germline V gene (reference sequence). This CDR3 has 19 amino acids. CDR3 sequence: CASSTALRARISGANVLTF. The CDR3 coding sequence is TGTGCCAGTAGTACCGCCCTCAGGGCGCGCATCTCTGGGGCCAACGTCCTGACTTTC.

The rearrangement links TRBV2 to TRBJ2-3, with D maybe TRBD1 (5 bases). The CDR3 extends over 14 amino acids. Germline V gene sequence: CDR1 SNHLY, CDR2 FYNNEI. Trimming left V 6 bases short and J 0 bases short, with 10 bases between. The CDR3 is CASRMTVSTDTQYF. In nucleotides, the CDR3 is TGTGCCAGCAGGATGACAGTTAGCACAGATACGCAGTATTTT.

V and J are TRBV5-6 and TRBJ1-5; maybe TRBD1 (6 bases). Germline V gives CDR1 SGHDT, CDR2 YYEEEE. The ends were cut back, 3 bases at V and 4 bases at J, with 20 bases in the middle. The CDR3 length is 17 residues. The CDR3 spells CASSSDRYNTRNQPQHF. DNA for the CDR3: TGTGCCAGCAGCTCCGACAGGTATAATACTAGGAATCAGCCCCAGCATTTT.

The V call is TRBV12-5, the J call TRBJ1-3, with 8 bases aligning to TRBD1. Trimming removed 2 bases from V and 0 bases from J; junction bases left unmatched: 6. This CDR3 region has 17 residues. The V gene's germline CDR1 is LGHNT and CDR2 FRNRAP. CDR3 nucleotide sequence: TGTGCTAGTGGTTTGTCGTTGGACAGGGTCTCTGGAAACACCATATATTTT. It encodes CASGLSLDRVSGNTIYF.